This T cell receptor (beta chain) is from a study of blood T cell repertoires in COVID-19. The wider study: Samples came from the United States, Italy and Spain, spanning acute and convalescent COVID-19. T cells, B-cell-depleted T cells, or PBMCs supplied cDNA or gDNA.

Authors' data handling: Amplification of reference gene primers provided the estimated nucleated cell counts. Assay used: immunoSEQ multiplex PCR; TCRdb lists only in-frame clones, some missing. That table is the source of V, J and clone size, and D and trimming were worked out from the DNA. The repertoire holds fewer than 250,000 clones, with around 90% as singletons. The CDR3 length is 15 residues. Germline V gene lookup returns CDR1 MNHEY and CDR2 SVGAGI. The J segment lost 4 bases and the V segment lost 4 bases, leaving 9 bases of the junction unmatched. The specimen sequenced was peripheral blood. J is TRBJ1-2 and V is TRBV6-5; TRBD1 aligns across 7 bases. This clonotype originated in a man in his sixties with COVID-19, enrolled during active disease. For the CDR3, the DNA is TGTGCCAGCAGTTCATACAGGGGTTCGGGCTATGGCTACACCTTC. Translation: CASSSYRGSGYGYTF.